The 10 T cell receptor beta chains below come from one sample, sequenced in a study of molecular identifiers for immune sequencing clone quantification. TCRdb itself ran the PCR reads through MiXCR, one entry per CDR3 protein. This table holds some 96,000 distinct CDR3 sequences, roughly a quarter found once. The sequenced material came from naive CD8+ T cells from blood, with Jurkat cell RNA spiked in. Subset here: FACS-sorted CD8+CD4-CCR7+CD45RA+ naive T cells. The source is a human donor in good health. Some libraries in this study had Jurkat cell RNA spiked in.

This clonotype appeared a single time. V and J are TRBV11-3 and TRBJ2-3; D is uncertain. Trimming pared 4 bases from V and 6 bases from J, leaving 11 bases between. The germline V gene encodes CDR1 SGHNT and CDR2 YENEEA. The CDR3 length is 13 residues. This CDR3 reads CASSSTNTDTQYF. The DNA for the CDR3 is TGTGCCAGCAGCTCTACGAATACCGATACGCAGTATTTT.

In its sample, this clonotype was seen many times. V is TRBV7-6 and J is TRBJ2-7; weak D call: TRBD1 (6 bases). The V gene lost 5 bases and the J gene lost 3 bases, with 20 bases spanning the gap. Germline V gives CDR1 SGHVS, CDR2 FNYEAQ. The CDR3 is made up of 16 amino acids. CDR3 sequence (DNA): TGTGCCAGCAGCCCCCCACCGGGACAAGGGGACTACGAGCAGTACTTC. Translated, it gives CASSPPPGQGDYEQYF.

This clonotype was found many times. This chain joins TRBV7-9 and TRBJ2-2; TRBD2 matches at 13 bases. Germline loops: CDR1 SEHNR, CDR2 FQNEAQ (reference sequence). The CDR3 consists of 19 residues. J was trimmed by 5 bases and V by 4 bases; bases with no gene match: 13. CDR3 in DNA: TGTGCCAGCAGCTCCCCCTCGGGACTAGCGGGAAAATCAACCGGGGAGCTGTTTTTT. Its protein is CASSSPSGLAGKSTGELFF.

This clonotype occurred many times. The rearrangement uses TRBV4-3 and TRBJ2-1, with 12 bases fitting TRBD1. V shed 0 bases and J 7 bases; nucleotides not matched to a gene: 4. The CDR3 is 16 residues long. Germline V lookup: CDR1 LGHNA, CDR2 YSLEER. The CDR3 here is CASSQERDRGRNEQFF. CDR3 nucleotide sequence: TGCGCCAGCAGCCAAGAAAGGGACAGGGGGCGAAATGAGCAGTTCTTC.

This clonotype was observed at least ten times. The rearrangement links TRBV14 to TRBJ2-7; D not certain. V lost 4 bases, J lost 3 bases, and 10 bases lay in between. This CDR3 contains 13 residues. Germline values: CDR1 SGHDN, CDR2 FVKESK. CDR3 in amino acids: CASSPFPNYEQYF. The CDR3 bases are TGTGCCAGCAGCCCTTTCCCGAACTACGAGCAGTACTTC.

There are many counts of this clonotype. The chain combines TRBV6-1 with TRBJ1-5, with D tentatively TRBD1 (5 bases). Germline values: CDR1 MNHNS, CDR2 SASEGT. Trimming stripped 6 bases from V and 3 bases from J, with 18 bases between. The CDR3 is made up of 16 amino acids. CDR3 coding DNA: TGTGCCAGCAGCGGGACGGTAGGGTCGTACAATCAGCCCCAGCATTTT. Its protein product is CASSGTVGSYNQPQHF.

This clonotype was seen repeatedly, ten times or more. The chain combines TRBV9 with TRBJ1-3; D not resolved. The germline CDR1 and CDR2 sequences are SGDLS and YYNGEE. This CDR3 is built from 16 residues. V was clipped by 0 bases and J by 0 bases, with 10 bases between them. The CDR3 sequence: CASSVAATSSGNTIYF. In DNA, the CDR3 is TGTGCCAGCAGCGTAGCTGCGACGTCCTCTGGAAACACCATATATTTT.

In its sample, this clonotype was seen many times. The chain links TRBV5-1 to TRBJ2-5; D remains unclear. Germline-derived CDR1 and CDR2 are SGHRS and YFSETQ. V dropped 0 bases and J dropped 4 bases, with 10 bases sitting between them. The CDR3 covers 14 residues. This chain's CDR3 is CASSLAYVGETQYF. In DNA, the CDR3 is TGCGCCAGCAGCTTGGCCTACGTGGGAGAGACCCAGTACTTC. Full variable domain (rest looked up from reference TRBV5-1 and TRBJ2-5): KAGVTQTPRYLIKTRGQQVTLSCSPISGHRSVSWYQQTPGQGLQFLFEYFSETQRNKGNFPGRFSGRQFSNSRSEMNVSTLELGDSALYLCASSLAYVGETQYFGPGTRLLVL.

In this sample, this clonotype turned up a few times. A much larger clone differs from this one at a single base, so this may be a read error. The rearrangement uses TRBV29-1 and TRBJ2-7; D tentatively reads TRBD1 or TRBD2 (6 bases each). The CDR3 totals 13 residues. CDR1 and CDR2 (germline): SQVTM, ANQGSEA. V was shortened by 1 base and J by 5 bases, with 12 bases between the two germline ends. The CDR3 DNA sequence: TGCAGCGTTGAAGTCCGGGGGCTGGACGAGCAGTACTTC. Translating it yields CSVEVRGLDEQYF.

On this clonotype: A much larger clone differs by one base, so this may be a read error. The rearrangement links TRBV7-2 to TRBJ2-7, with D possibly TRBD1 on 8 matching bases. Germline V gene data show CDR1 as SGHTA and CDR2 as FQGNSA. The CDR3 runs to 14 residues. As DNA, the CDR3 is TGTGCCAGCAGCCAACCGGACAGGGACTACGCGCAGTACTTC. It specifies CASSQPDRDYAQYF.